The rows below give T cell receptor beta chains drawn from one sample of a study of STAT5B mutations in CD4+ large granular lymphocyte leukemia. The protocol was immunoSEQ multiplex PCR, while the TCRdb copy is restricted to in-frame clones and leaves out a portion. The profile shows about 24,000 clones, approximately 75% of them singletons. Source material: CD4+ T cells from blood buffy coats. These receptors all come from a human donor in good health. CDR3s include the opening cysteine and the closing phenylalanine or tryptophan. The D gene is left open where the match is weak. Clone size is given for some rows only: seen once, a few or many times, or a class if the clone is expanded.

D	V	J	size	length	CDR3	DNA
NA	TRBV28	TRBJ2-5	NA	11	CASSPRTTQYF	TGTGCCAGCAGTCCGCGTACGACCCAGTACTTC
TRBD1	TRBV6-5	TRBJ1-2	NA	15	CASSRLRQGRGGYTF	TGTGCCAGCAGTCGCCTCAGACAGGGTAGAGGAGGCTACACCTTC
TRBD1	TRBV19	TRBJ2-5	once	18	CASSSQPGQGAKWETQYF	TGTGCCAGTAGTAGCCAACCGGGACAGGGGGCTAAGTGGGAGACCCAGTACTTC
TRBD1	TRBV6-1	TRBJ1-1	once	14	CASSKVTTGQEAFF	TGTGCCAGCAGCAAAGTTACGACAGGGCAAGAAGCTTTCTTT
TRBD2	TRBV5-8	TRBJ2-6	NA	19	CASSLALFAGVSGANVLTF	TGTGCCAGCAGCTTGGCCCTCTTCGCGGGAGTCTCTGGGGCCAACGTCCTGACTTTC
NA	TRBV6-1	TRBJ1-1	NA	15	CASSEAALMNTEAFF	TGTGCCAGCAGTGAAGCCGCCCTCATGAACACTGAAGCTTTCTTT
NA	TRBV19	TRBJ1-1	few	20	CASSTLGAPKTGGSNTEAFF	TGTGCCAGTAGTACCCTCGGGGCACCTAAAACGGGTGGGTCCAACACTGAAGCTTTCTTT
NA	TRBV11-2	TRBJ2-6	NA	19	CASSLSYRPGGSGADVLTF	TGTGCCAGCAGCTTAAGTTACAGGCCTGGCGGCTCTGGGGCCGACGTCCTGACTTTC
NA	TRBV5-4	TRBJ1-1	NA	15	CASSLLDSLGTEAFF	TGTGCCAGCAGCTTGTTGGACAGCCTGGGCACTGAAGCTTTCTTT
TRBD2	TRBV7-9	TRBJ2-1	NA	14	CASSSRGLHNEQFF	TGTGCCAGCAGCTCGAGGGGACTACACAATGAGCAGTTCTTC
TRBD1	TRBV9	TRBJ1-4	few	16	CASSLRPGQGNEKLFF	TGTGCCAGCAGCTTAAGACCGGGACAGGGTAACGAAAAACTGTTTTTT
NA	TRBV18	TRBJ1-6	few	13	CASSQLDNSPLHF	TGTGCCAGCTCCCAACTAGATAATTCACCCCTCCACTTT
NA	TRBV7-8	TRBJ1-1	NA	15	CASSSLVGGEGRAFF	TGTGCCAGCAGTTCACTGGTCGGGGGGGAAGGTCGAGCTTTCTTT
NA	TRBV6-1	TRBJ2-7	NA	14	CASHQGASRREQYF	TGTGCCAGCCACCAGGGAGCTTCACGGAGGGAGCAGTACTTC
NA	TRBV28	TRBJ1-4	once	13	CASRGGRSEKLFF	TGTGCCAGCAGGGGCGGGAGGAGTGAAAAACTGTTTTTT
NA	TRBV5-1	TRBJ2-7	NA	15	CASSLVGGGAHEQYF	TGCGCCAGCAGCTTGGTGGGGGGGGGCGCGCACGAGCAGTACTTC
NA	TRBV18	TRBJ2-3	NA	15	CASSDTLGATDTQYF	TGTGCCAGCTCAGACACCCTTGGGGCCACAGATACGCAGTATTTT
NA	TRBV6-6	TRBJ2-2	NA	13	CASSRGGTGELFF	TGTGCCAGCAGCCGAGGGGGAACCGGGGAGCTGTTTTTT
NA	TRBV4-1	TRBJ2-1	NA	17	CASSQALGSGVYNEQFF	TGCGCCAGCAGCCAAGCCCTAGGAAGCGGAGTTTACAATGAGCAGTTCTTC
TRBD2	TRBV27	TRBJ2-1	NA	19	CASRETSGGHTRSYNEQFF	TGTGCCAGCAGGGAAACTAGCGGGGGTCATACAAGGTCCTACAATGAGCAGTTCTTC
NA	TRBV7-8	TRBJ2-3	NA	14	CASVRTEVQDTQYF	TGTGCCAGCGTCCGTACAGAGGTCCAAGATACGCAGTATTTT
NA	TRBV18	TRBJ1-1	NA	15	CASSPGGGMRNEAFF	TGTGCCAGCTCACCGGGGGGCGGGATGAGGAATGAAGCTTTCTTT
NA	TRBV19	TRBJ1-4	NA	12	CASSRQNEKLFF	TGTGCCAGTAGTAGGCAAAATGAAAAACTGTTTTTT
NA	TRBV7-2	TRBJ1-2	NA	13	CASSPSPGSGYTF	TGTGCCAGCAGCCCCTCCCCAGGGAGTGGCTACACCTTC
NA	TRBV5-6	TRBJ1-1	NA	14	CASSFRTANTEAFF	TGTGCCAGCAGCTTTAGGACAGCGAACACTGAAGCTTTCTTT
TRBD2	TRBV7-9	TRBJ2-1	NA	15	CASSLASGGIHEQFF	TGTGCCAGCAGCTTAGCTAGCGGGGGTATCCATGAGCAGTTCTTC
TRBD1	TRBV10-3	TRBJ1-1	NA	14	CAISGRDRNTEAFF	TGTGCCATCAGTGGCCGGGACAGAAACACTGAAGCTTTCTTT
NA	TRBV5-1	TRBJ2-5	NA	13	CASSLGGQETQYF	TGCGCCAGCAGCTTGGGAGGGCAAGAGACCCAGTACTTC
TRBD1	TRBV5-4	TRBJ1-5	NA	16	CASSRQGEGSNQPQHF	TGTGCCAGCAGTCGACAGGGGGAAGGTAGCAATCAGCCCCAGCATTTT
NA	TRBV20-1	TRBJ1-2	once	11	CSAEPSYGYTF	TGCAGTGCCGAACCTTCCTATGGCTACACCTTC
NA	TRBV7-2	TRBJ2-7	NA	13	CASSSSRVTEQYF	TGTGCCAGCAGCTCGAGTAGGGTGACCGAGCAGTACTTC
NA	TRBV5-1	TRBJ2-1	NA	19	CASSLGQLQSLNYYNEQFF	TGCGCCAGCAGCTTGGGGCAGCTGCAATCCTTGAATTACTACAATGAGCAGTTCTTC
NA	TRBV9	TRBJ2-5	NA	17	CASSAGSGTQVQETQYF	TGTGCCAGCAGCGCAGGGTCCGGGACGCAGGTCCAAGAGACCCAGTACTTC
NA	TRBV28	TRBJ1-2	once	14	CASSIAAGNYGYTF	TGCGCCAGCAGTATAGCGGCCGGGAACTATGGCTACACCTTC
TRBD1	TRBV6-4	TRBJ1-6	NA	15	CASSPTGGYTSPLHF	TGTGCCAGCAGTCCCACAGGGGGCTATACGTCACCCCTCCACTTT
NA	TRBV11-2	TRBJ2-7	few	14	CASSFLGSSYEQYF	TGTGCCAGCAGCTTCTTAGGTAGCTCCTACGAGCAGTACTTC
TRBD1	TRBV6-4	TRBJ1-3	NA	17	CASSEETGSCSGNTIYF	TGTGCCAGCAGTGAGGAGACAGGGAGTTGTAGCGGAAACACCATATATTTT
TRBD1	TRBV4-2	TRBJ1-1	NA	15	CASSQDQGGLTEAFF	TGTGCCAGCAGCCAAGATCAGGGGGGGCTGACTGAAGCTTTCTTT